This T cell receptor (beta chain) emerged from a study of post-analysis software for immune sequencing data. Whole-study findings and limits: Elevated frequency relative to controls characterized several TRBV segments in patients, TRBV5-6, TRBV5-1 and TRBV20-1 among them. Versus controls, multiple sclerosis patients showed significantly lower diversity (normalized Chao1).

The length of the CDR3 is 13 residues. Per germline, CDR1 LGHDT and CDR2 YNNKEL (reference sequence). V was clipped by 4 bases and J by 4 bases, with 10 bases between them. Each TCR beta cDNA library carried unique molecular identifiers. A population of roughly 1 to 11 million T cells gave rise to 400,000 to 550,000 cDNA molecules. TCRdb reprocessed the PCR reads with MiXCR, giving one entry per CDR3 protein. This sample carries fewer than 600,000 distinct CDR3 sequences, around 40% of them seen once, and the ten largest clones take 12%. In the case of this clonotype: Its specificity is not known.

What was sequenced was blood. This TCR was recovered from a girl under 18 with multiple sclerosis. This chain connects TRBV3-1 to TRBJ1-1; tentatively, D is TRBD1 (5 bases). The CDR3 DNA is TGTGCCAGCAGCCGGGGGACGGGCACTGAAGCTTTCTTT. As protein: CASSRGTGTEAFF.